This TCR beta chain was sequenced during a study of beta chain features in type 1 diabetes. Turning to the study itself: Cell yields, age and gender were similar between patients and healthy donors.

The isolated RNA, all of it, was reverse transcribed, so expressed TCRB transcripts were what got sequenced. Only in-frame clones appear in the TCRdb table, and some are missing; sequencing was by immunoSEQ multiplex PCR. The repertoire has under 250,000 clones, approximately 14% of them found once; the top ten carry roughly 0.028%. Whole-study results and caveats: Still unanswered here is whether HLA type influences TCRB rearrangement.

This CDR3 has 15 residues. From germline, CDR1 is SGHRS and CDR2 YFSETQ. The V gene end was trimmed by 3 bases and the J gene end by 0 bases; junction bases not matched to a gene: 4. This clone was detected a few times. What it binds is not known. The rearrangement uses TRBV5-1 and TRBJ2-7, with TRBD2 matching over 9 bases. Sequencing was carried out using naive CD4+ T cells from blood. This sequence was found in a middle-aged woman in good health. CDR3 protein: CASSSSSGGSYEQYF. The CDR3 region has the DNA TGCGCCAGCAGCTCAAGTAGCGGGGGCTCCTACGAGCAGTACTTC.